The sequence of this T cell receptor beta chain was determined in a study of CD8 T cells in Susac syndrome. Looking at the study overall: Each patient with Susac syndrome, at the time of blood draw, was therapy-naive, on corticosteroids, or on intravenous immunoglobulin alone.

After extraction with the RNeasy kit, about 0.5 to 1 ug of the RNA was reverse transcribed using random hexamers. Via MiXCR, TCRdb re-called the immunoSEQ multiplex PCR reads, giving one row per CDR3 protein. The sample has more than 150,000 distinct CDR3 sequences; around 95% are singletons. Of note for this clonotype: The target antigen is unknown.

Study-wide findings and caveats: It was acknowledged in the study that its TCR sequencing and HLA analysis involved a relatively small number of individuals.

The CDR3 spans 15 residues. V lost 6 bases to trimming and J lost 4 bases, with 16 bases between them. V and J are TRBV12-3 or TRBV12-4 and TRBJ1-3; D may be TRBD1 (6 bases). The receptor's source is a human donor with Susac syndrome. The sequencing sample was made of CD4+ T cells from PBMCs. CDR3 in DNA: TGTGCCAGCAGATTGGGGGGGGCTTCGGGAAACACCATATATTTT. This translates into CASRLGGASGNTIYF.